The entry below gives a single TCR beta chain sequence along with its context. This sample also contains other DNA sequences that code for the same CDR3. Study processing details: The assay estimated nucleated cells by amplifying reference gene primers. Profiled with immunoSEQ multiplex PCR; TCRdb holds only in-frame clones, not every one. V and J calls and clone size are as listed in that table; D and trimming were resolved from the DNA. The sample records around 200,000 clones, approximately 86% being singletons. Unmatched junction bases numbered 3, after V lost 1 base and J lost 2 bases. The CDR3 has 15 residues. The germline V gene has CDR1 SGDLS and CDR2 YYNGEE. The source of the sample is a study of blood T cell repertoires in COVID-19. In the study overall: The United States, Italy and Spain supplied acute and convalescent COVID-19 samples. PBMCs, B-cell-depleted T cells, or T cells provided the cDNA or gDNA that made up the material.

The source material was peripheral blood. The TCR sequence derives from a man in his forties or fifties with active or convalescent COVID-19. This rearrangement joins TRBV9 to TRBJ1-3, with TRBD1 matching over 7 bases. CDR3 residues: CASSVTGVAGNTIYF. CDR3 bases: TGTGCCAGCAGCGTAACAGGGGTAGCTGGAAACACCATATATTTT.